These T cell receptor beta chains were read from a single sample in a study of blood T cell repertoires in COVID-19. The table came from immunoSEQ multiplex PCR; TCRdb's copy has only in-frame clones and leaves some out. Of 250,000 to 300,000 clones in the sample, roughly 90% were seen once. The specimen was peripheral blood. The receptors shown here come from a middle-aged man with acute or convalescent COVID-19. CDR3s include the opening cysteine and the closing phenylalanine or tryptophan. D genes are given only for firm matches. Clone sizes are given selectively: once, few, many, or a class where the clone is expanded.

v_call,clone_size,d_call,j_call,cdr3_nt,cdr3_aa
TRBV4-1,.,.,TRBJ1-2,TGCGCCAGCAGCCAGGAAAGTGACCCGGGGAGGGGTCGAGGAGGCTACACCTTC,CASSQESDPGRGRGGYTF
TRBV6-5,.,TRBD2,TRBJ2-5,TGTGCCAGCAGAGACAGCGGGGGAGAGACCCAGTACTTC,CASRDSGGETQYF
TRBV9,.,.,TRBJ2-2,TGTGCCAGCACAACTGGGCCGAACACCGGGGAGCTGTTTTTT,CASTTGPNTGELFF
TRBV30,once,.,TRBJ1-1,TGTGCCTGGATCCCCCGGCGGGGACCAAACACTGAAGCTTTCTTT,CAWIPRRGPNTEAFF
TRBV5-1,.,TRBD1,TRBJ1-1,TGCGCCAGCAGCCCATGGACAGGGGGGAACACTGAAGCTTTCTTT,CASSPWTGGNTEAFF
TRBV2,.,TRBD1,TRBJ1-4,TGTGCCAGCAAGGGGATGGGACAGGCCGGGGCTTGGAGTGAAAAACTGTTTTTT,CASKGMGQAGAWSEKLFF
TRBV7-2,.,TRBD2,TRBJ2-2,TGTGCCAGCAGCTTAGAAATTAGCGGGGGCCTGAACACCGGGGAGCTGTTTTTT,CASSLEISGGLNTGELFF
TRBV7-2,.,.,TRBJ1-1,TGTGCCAGCAGCTTGGAGGGGTGGGACACTGAAGCTTTCTTT,CASSLEGWDTEAFF
TRBV20-1,.,TRBD2,TRBJ2-1,TGCAGTGCTAGTATTGCGGGGGGGTATTACAATGAGCAGTTCTTC,CSASIAGGYYNEQFF
TRBV5-1,.,.,TRBJ2-3,TGCGCCAGCAGCCGAACCCCCGGTAGCGCAGATACGCAGTATTTT,CASSRTPGSADTQYF
TRBV5-1,.,.,TRBJ1-1,TGCGCCAGCAGCTTACAGGGCGGGAGTGAAGCTTTCTTT,CASSLQGGSEAFF
TRBV12-3/TRBV12-4,.,.,TRBJ2-5,TGTGCCAGCAGCCCGTTGAGTGCAGAGACCCAGTACTTC,CASSPLSAETQYF
TRBV10-2,.,.,TRBJ1-2,TGCGCCAGCTCAGCCGGGATTCGAGCTCTAGCCATCCCTGGCTACACCTTC,CASSAGIRALAIPGYTF
TRBV12-3/TRBV12-4,.,.,TRBJ2-7,TGTGCCAGCAGTTTAGGGGCCGTGGGGCAGTACTTC,CASSLGAVGQYF
TRBV2,.,TRBD1,TRBJ1-2,TGTGCCAGCGGAACAGGGGACCTCTATGGCTACACCTTC,CASGTGDLYGYTF
TRBV18,.,TRBD1,TRBJ2-3,TGTGCCAGCTCGCCACAGACAGGGTTTCTAGATACGCAGTATTTT,CASSPQTGFLDTQYF
TRBV9,once,TRBD2,TRBJ2-7,TGTGCCAGCAGCGTAGTGGGTAGCGGGAACGAGCAGTACTTC,CASSVVGSGNEQYF
TRBV12-3/TRBV12-4,.,.,TRBJ1-5,TGTGCCAGCAGCCCAGGGGAAGGACAGCCCCAGCATTTT,CASSPGEGQPQHF
TRBV5-1,.,.,TRBJ2-4,TGCGCCAGCAGCGTCGGGACTCGAAACATTCAGTACTTC,CASSVGTRNIQYF
TRBV9,.,.,TRBJ1-4,TGTGCCAGCAGCGCACCTGGGGGGGAGCGGGAAAAACTGTTTTTT,CASSAPGGEREKLFF
TRBV6-4,.,.,TRBJ1-6,TGTGCCAGCAGTGACCAGGGGTTTGATAATTCACCCCTCCACTTT,CASSDQGFDNSPLHF
TRBV10-3,.,.,TRBJ2-7,TGTGCGGGGGCCCCCTCCTACGAGCAGTACTTC,CAGAPSYEQYF